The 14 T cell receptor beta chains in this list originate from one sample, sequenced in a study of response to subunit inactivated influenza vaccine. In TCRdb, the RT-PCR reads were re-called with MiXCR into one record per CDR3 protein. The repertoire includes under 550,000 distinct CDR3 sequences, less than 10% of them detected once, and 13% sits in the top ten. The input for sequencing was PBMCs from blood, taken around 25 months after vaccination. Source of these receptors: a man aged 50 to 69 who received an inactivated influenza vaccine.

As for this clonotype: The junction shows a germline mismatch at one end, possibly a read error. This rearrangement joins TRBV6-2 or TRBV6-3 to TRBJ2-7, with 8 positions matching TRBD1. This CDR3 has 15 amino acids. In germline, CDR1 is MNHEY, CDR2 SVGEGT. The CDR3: CAGSYSSTGVYEQYF. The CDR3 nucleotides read TGTGCCGGCAGTTACTCTTCGACAGGGGTCTACGAGCAGTACTTC.

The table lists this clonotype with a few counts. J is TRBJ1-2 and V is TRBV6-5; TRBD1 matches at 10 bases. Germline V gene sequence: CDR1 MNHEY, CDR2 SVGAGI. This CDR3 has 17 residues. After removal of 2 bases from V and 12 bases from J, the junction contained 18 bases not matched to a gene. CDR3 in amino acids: CASSYRSPRQGAFEHTF. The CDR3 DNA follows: TGTGCCAGCAGTTACCGATCGCCGAGACAGGGGGCCTTTGAGCACACCTTC.

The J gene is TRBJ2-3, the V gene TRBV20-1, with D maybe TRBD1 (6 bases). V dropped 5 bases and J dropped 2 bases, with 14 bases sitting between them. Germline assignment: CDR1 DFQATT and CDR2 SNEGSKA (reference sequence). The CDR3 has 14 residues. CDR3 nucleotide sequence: TGCAGTGCTTTCAAACAGGGATCCACAGATACGCAGTATTTT. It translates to CSAFKQGSTDTQYF.

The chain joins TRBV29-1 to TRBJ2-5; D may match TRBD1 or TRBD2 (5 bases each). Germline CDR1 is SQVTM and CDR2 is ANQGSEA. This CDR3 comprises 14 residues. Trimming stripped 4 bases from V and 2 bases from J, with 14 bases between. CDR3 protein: CSVGGPGPQETQYF. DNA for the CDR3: TGCAGCGTTGGCGGCCCGGGACCACAAGAGACCCAGTACTTC.

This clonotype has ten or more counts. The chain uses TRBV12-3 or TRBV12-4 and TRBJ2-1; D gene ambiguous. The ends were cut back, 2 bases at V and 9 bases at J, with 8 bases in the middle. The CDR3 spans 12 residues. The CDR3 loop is CASSLRRFEQFF. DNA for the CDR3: TGTGCCAGCAGTTTAAGGAGATTTGAGCAGTTCTTC.

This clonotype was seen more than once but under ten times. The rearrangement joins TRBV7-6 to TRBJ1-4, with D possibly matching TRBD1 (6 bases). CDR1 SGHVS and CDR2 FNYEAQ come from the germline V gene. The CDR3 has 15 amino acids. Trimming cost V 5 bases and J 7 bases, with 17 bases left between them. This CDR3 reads CASSPGAGAVEKLFF. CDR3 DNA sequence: TGTGCCAGCAGCCCGGGGGCAGGGGCGGTTGAAAAACTGTTTTTT.

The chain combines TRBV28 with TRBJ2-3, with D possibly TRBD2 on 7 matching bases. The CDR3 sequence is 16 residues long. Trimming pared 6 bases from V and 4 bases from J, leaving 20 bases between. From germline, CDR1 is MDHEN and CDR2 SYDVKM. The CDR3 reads CASRGGGGGNSDTQYF. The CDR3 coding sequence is TGTGCCAGCAGAGGGGGAGGCGGGGGAAACTCAGATACGCAGTATTTT.

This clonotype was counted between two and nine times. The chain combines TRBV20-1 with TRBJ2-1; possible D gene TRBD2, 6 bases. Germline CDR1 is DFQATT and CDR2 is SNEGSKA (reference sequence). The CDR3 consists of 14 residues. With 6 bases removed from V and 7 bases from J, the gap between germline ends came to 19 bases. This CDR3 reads CSAPSSGRSNEQFF. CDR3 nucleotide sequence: TGCAGTGCCCCGTCGTCAGGGAGGTCGAATGAGCAGTTCTTC.

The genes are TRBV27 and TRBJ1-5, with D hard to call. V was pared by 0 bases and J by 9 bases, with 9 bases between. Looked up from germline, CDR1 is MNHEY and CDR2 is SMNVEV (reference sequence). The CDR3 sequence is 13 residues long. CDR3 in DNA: TGTGCCAGCAGTTTATCGTACGGCGGGCCCCAGCATTTT. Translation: CASSLSYGGPQHF.

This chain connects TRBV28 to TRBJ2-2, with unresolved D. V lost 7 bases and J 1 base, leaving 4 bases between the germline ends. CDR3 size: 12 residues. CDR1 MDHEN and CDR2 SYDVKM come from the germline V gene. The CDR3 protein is CASNENTGELFF. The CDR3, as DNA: TGTGCCAGCAATGAGAACACCGGGGAGCTGTTTTTT.

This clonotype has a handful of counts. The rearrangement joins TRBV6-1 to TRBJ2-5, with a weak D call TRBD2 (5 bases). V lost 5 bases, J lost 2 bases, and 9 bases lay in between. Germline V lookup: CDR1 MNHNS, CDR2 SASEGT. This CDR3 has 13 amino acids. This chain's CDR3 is CASSQPGQETQYF. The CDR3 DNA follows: TGTGCCAGCAGTCAACCGGGACAAGAGACCCAGTACTTC.

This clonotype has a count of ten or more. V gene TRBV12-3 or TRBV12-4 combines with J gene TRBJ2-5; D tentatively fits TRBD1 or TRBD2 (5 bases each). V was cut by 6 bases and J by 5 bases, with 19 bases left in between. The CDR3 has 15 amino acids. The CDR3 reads CASSPRDASLETQYF. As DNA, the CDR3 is TGTGCCAGCAGCCCTAGGGACGCCAGCCTGGAGACCCAGTACTTC.

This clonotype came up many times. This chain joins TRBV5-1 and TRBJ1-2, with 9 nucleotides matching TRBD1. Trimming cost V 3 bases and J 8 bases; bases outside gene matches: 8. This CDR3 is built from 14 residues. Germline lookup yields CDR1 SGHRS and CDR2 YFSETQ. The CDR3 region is CASSWEGQGLGYTF. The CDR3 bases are TGCGCCAGCAGCTGGGAAGGACAGGGGCTGGGCTACACCTTC.

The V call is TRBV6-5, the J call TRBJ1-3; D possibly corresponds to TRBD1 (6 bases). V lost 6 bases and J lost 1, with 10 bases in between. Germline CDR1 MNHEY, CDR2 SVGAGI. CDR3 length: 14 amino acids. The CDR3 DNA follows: TGTGCCAGCAGGTACCAGGGGTCTGGAAACACCATATATTTT. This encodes CASRYQGSGNTIYF.